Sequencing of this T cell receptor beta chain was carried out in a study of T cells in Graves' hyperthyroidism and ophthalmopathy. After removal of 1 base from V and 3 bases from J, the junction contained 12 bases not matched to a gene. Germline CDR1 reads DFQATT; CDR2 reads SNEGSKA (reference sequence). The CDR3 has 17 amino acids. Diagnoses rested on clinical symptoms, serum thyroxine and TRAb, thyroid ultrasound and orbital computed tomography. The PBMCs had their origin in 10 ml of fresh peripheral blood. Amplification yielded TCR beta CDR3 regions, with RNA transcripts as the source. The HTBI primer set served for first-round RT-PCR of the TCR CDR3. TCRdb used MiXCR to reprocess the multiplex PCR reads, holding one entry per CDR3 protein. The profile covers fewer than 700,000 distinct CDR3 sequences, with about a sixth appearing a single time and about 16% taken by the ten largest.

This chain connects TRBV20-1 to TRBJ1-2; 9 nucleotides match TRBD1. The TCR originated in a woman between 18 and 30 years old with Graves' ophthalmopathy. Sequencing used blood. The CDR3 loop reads CSARVRDRVTGDYGYTF. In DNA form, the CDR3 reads TGCAGTGCTAGAGTTAGGGACAGGGTCACCGGGGACTATGGCTACACCTTC.